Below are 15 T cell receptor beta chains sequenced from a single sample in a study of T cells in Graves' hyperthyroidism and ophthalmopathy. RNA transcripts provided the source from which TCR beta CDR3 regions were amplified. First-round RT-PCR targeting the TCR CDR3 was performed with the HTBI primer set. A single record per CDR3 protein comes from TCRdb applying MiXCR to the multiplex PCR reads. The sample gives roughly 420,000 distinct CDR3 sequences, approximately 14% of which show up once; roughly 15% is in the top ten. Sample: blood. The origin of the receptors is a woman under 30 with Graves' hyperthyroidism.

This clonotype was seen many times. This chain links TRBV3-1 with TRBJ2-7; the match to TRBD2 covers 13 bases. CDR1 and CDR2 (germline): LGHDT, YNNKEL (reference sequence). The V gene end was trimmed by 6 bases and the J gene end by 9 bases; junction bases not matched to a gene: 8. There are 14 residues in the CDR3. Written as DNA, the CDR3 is TGTGCCAGCAGTCGCACTAGCGGGAGGGAGCGGCAGTACTTC. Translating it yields CASSRTSGRERQYF.

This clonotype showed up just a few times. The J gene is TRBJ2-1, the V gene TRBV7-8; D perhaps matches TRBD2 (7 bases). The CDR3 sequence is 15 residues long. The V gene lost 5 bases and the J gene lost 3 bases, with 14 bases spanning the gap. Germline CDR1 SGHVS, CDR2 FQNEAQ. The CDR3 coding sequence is TGTGCCAGCAGCAGCGAGGGGGGGTACTACAATGAGCAGTTCTTC. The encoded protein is CASSSEGGYYNEQFF.

The CDR3 DNA sequence: TGCAGTGCTAAAGCGGGAAGTGGCACAGATACGCAGTATTTT. It encodes CSAKAGSGTDTQYF. The chain joins TRBV20-1 to TRBJ2-3; TRBD2 agrees at 7 bases. Germline lookup yields CDR1 DFQATT and CDR2 SNEGSKA (reference sequence). This CDR3 has 14 amino acids. Trimming cost V 4 bases and J 1 base; bases outside gene matches: 5.

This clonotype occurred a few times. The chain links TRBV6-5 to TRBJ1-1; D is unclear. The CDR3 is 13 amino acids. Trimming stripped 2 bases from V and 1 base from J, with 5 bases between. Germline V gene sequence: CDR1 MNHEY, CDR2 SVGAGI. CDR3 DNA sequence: TGTGCCAGCAGTTACGCCCCGAACACTGAAGCTTTCTTT. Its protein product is CASSYAPNTEAFF.

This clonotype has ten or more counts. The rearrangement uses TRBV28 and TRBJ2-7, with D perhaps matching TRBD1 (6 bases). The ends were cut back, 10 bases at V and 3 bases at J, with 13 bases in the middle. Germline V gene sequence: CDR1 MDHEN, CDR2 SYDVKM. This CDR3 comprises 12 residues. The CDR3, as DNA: TGTGCCATTTCAGGGGCCGGCTACGAGCAGTACTTC. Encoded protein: CAISGAGYEQYF.

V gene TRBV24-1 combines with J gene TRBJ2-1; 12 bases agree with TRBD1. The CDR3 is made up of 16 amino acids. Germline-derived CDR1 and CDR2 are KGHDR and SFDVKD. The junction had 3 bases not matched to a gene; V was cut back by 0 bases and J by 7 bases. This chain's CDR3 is CATSDLRGQGANEQFF. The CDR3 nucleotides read TGTGCCACCAGTGATTTGCGGGGACAGGGGGCAAATGAGCAGTTCTTC.

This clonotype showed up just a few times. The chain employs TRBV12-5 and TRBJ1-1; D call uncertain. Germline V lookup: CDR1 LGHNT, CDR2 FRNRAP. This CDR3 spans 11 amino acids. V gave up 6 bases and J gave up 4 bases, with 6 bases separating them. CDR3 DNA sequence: TGTGCTAGTGGCCACGGCACTGAAGCTTTCTTT. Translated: CASGHGTEAFF.

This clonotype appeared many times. The DNA of the CDR3 is TGCGCCAGCAGCTTGGGGCCGGGACAACGACAAGAGACCCAGTACTTC. It encodes CASSLGPGQRQETQYF. The gene calls are TRBV5-1 and TRBJ2-5; the D gene is possibly TRBD1 (6 bases). The V end lost 0 bases, the J end lost 2 bases, and 14 bases lay between the germline ends. The CDR3 is 16 amino acids. From germline, CDR1 is SGHRS and CDR2 YFSETQ.

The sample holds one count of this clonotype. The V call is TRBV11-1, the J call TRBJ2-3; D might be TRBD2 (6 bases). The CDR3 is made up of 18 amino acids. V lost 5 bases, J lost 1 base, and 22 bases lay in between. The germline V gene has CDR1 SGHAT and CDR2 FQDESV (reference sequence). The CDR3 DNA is TGTGCCAGCAGCGCTAGACTAGATCCCCGCCCTCGCACAGATACGCAGTATTTT. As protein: CASSARLDPRPRTDTQYF.

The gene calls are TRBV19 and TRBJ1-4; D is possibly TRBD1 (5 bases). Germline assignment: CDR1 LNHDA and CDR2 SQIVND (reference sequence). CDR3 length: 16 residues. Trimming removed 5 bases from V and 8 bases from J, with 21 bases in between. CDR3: CASSAQGLLIREKLFF. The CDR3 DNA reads TGTGCCAGTAGTGCCCAGGGACTCCTAATCCGCGAAAAACTGTTTTTT.

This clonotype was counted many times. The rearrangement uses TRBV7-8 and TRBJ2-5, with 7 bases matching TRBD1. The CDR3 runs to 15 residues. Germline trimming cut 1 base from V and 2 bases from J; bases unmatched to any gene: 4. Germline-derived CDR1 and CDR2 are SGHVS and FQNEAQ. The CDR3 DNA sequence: TGTGCCAGCAGCTTAGGAGGGGGCAGGCAAGAGACCCAGTACTTC. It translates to CASSLGGGRQETQYF.

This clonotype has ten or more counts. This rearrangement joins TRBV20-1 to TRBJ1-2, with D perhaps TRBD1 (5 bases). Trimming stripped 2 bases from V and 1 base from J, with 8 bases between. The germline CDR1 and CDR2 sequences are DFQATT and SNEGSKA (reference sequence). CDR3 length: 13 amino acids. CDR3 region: CSARIGGNYGYTF. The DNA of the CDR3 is TGCAGTGCTAGAATTGGGGGTAACTATGGCTACACCTTC.

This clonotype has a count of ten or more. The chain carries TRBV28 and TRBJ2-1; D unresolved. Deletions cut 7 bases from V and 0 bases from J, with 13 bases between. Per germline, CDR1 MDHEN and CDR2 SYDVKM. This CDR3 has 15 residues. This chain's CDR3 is CASTRNWGSYNEQFF. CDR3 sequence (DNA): TGTGCCAGCACCCGTAACTGGGGCTCCTACAATGAGCAGTTCTTC.

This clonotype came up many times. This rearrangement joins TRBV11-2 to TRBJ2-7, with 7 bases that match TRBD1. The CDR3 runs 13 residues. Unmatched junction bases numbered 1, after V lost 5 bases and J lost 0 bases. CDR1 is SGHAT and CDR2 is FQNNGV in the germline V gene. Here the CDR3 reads CASSRDSSYEQYF. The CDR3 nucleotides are TGTGCCAGCAGCCGGGACAGCTCCTACGAGCAGTACTTC.

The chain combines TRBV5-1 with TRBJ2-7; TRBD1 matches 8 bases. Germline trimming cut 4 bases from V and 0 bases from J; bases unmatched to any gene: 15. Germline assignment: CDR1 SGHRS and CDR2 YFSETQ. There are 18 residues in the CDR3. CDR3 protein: CASSLGGTGARSSYEQYF. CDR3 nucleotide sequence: TGCGCCAGCAGCCTGGGCGGGACAGGAGCCCGGAGCTCCTACGAGCAGTACTTC. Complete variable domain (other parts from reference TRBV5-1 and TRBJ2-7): KAGVTQTPRYLIKTRGQQVTLSCSPISGHRSVSWYQQTPGQGLQFLFEYFSETQRNKGNFPGRFSGRQFSNSRSEMNVSTLELGDSALYLCASSLGGTGARSSYEQYFGPGTRLTVT.